The clone carrying this T cell receptor (beta chain) occurred a few times. From the RT-PCR reads, TCRdb called clonotypes with MiXCR, one entry per CDR3 protein. The sample consists of 650,000 to 800,000 distinct CDR3 sequences, more than 13% of them appearing once. CDR1 is DFQATT, CDR2 SNEGSKA, per germline (reference sequence). This CDR3 contains 15 residues. Trimming at V came to 6 bases and at J to 5 bases, leaving 6 bases not matched to a gene. The chain combines TRBV20-1 with TRBJ2-2; TRBD2 matches at 13 bases. The receptor was derived from a female donor in good health, serving as a healthy control. Sequencing input: memory CD4+ T cells from blood. The CDR3 sequence: CSATGLAGRTGELFF. Here the CDR3 DNA reads TGCAGTGCCACGGGACTAGCGGGACGGACCGGGGAGCTGTTTTTT.